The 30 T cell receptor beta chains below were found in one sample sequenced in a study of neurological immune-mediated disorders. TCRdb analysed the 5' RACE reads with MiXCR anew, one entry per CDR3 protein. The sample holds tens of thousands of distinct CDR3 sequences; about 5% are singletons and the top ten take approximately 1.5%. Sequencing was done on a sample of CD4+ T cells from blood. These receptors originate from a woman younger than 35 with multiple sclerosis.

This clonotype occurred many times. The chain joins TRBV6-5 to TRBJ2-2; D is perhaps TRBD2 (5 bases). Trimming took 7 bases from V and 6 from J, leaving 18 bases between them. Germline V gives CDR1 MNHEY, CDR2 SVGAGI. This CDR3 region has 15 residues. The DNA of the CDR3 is TGTGCCAGCACCCTGGGGAGTAAAGCGGCCGGGGAGCTGTTTTTT. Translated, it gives CASTLGSKAAGELFF.

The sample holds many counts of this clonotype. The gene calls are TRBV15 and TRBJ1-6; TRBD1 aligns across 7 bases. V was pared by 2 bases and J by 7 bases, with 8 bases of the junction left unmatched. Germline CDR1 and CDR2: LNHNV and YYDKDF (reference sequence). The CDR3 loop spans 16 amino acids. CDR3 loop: CATSRSGTVPNSPLHF. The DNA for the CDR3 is TGTGCCACCAGCAGATCCGGGACAGTGCCAAATTCACCCCTCCACTTT.

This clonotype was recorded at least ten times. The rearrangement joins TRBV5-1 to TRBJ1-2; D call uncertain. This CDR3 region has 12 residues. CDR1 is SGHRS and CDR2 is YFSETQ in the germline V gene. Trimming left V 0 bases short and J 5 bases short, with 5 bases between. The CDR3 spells CASSLEGYGYTF. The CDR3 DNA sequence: TGCGCCAGCAGCTTGGAGGGTTATGGCTACACCTTC.

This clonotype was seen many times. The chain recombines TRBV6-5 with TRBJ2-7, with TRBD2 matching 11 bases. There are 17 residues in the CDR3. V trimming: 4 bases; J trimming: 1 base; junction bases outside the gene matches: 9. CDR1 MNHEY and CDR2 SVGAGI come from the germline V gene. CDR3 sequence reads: CASSCVKTSGTSYEQYV. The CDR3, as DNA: TGTGCCAGCAGTTGCGTTAAGACTAGCGGGACATCCTACGAGCAGTACGTC.

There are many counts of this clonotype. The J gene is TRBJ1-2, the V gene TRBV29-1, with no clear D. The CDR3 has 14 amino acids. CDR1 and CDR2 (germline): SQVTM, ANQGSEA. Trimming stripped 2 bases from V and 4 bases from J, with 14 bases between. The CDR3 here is CSVENIGLPYGYTF. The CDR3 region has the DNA TGCAGCGTTGAAAACATCGGACTTCCCTATGGCTACACCTTC.

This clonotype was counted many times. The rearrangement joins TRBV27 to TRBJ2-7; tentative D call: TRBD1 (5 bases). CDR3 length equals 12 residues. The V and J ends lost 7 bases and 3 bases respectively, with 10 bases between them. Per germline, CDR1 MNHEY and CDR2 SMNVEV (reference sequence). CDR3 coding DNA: TGTGCCAGCACCGACAGAGGCTACGAGCAGTACTTC. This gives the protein CASTDRGYEQYF.

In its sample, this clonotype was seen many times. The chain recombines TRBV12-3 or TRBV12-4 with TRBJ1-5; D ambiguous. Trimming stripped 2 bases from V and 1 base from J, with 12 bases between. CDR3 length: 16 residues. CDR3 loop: CASSLKGLGSNQPQHF. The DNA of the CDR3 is TGTGCCAGCAGTTTAAAGGGCTTAGGGAGCAATCAGCCCCAGCATTTT.

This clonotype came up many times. DNA of the CDR3: TGTGCCAGCAGCCCCGCCGGGAGAACCTACAATGAGCAGTTCTTC. Protein: CASSPAGRTYNEQFF. The gene calls are TRBV9 and TRBJ2-1; D perhaps matches TRBD2 (6 bases). The CDR3 contains 15 residues. Germline CDR1 reads SGDLS; CDR2 reads YYNGEE. V was pared by 4 bases and J by 2 bases, with 13 bases between.

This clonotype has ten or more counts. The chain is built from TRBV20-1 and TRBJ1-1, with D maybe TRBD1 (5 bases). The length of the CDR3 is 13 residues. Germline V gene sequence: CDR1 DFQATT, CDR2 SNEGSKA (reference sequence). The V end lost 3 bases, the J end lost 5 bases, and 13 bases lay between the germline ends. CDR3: CSARGGGRTEAFF. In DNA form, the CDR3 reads TGCAGTGCTAGGGGGGGGGGAAGGACTGAAGCTTTCTTT.

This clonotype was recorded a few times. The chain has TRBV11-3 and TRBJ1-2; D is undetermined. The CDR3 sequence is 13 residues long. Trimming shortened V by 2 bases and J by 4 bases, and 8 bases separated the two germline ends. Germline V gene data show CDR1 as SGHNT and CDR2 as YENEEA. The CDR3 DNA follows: TGTGCCAGCAGCTTAATCCAATCCTATGGCTACACCTTC. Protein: CASSLIQSYGYTF.

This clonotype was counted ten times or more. The CDR3: CASSIGQTYEQYV. The CDR3 bases are TGTGCCAGCAGCATTGGACAGACCTACGAGCAGTACGTC. The rearrangement uses TRBV2 and TRBJ2-7; weak D call: TRBD1 (6 bases). The CDR3 consists of 13 residues. Germline assignment: CDR1 SNHLY and CDR2 FYNNEI. V was clipped by 6 bases and J by 2 bases, with 11 bases between them.

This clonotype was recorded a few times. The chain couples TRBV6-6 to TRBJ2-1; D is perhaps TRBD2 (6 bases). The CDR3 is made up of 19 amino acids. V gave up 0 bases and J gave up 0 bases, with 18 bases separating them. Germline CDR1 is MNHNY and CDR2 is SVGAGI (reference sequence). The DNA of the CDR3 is TGTGCCAGCAGTTACTCGCCTCCCTGGGGGGAAAGCTCCTACAATGAGCAGTTCTTC. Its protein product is CASSYSPPWGESSYNEQFF.

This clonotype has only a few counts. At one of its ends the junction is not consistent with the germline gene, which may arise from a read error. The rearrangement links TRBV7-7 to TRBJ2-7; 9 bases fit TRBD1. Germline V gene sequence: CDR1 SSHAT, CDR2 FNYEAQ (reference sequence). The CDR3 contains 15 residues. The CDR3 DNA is TGTGCTAGCAGCCCCATGCGGACAGGGGTGTACGAGCAGTACTTC. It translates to CASSPMRTGVYEQYF.

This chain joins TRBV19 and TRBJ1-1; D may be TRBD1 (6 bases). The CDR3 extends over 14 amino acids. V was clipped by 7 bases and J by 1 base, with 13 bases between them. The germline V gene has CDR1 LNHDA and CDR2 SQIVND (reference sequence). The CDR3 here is CASTPKDRNTEAFF. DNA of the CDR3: TGTGCCAGTACCCCAAAGGACAGGAACACTGAAGCTTTCTTT.

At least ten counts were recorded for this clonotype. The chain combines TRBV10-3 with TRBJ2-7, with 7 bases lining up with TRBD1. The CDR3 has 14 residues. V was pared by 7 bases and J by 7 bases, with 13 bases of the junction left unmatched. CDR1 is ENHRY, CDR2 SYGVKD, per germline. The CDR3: CAIKAPTGREEQYF. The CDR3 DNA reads TGTGCCATCAAAGCCCCGACAGGGCGAGAAGAGCAGTACTTC.

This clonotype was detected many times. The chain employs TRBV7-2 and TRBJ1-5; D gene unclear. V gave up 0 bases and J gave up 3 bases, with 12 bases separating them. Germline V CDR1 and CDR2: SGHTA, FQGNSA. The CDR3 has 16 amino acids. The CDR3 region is CASSLADPNLNQPQHF. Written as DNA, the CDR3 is TGTGCCAGCAGCTTAGCGGACCCAAACCTCAATCAGCCCCAGCATTTT. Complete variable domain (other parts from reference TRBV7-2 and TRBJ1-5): GAGVSQSPSNKVTEKGKDVELRCDPISGHTALYWYRQSLGQGLEFLIYFQGNSAPDKSGLPSDRFSAERTGGSVSTLTIQRTQQEDSAVYLCASSLADPNLNQPQHFGDGTRLSIL.

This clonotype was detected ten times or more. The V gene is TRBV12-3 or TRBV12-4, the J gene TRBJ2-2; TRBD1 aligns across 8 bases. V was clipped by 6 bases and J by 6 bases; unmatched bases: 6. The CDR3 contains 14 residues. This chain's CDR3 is CASSRDRGAGELFF. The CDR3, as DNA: TGTGCCAGCAGCCGCGACAGGGGCGCCGGGGAGCTGTTTTTT.

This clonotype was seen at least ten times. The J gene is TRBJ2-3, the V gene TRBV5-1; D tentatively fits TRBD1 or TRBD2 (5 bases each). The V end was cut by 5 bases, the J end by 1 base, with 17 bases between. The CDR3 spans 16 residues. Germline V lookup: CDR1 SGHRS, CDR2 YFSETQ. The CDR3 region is CASRKGLGAGTDTQYF. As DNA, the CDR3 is TGCGCCAGCAGAAAGGGCCTCGGGGCCGGCACAGATACGCAGTATTTT.

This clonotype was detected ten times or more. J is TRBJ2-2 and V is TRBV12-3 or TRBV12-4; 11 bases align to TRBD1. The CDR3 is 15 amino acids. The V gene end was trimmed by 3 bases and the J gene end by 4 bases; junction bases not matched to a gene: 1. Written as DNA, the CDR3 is TGTGCCAGCAGTTTGGGACAGGGGGTCACCGGGGAGCTGTTTTTT. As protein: CASSLGQGVTGELFF.

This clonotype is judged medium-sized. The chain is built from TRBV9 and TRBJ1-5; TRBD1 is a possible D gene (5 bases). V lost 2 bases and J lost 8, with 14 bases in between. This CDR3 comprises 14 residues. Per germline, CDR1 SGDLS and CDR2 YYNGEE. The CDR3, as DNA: TGTGCCAGCAGCGTTGGGGACTCCGGGGAGCCCCAGCATTTT. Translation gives CASSVGDSGEPQHF.

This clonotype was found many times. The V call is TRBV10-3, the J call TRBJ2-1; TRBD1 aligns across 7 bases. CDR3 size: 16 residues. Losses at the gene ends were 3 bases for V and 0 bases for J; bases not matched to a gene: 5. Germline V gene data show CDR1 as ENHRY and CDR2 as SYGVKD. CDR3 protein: CAISEWTGSSYNEQFF. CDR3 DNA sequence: TGTGCCATCAGTGAATGGACAGGAAGCTCCTACAATGAGCAGTTCTTC.

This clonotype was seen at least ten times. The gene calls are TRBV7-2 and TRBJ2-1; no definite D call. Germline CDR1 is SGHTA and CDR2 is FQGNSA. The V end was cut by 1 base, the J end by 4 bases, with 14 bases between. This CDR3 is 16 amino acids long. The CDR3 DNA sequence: TGTGCCAGCAGCTTAGTATTGCCCCTGGGATACAATGAGCAGTTCTTC. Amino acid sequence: CASSLVLPLGYNEQFF.

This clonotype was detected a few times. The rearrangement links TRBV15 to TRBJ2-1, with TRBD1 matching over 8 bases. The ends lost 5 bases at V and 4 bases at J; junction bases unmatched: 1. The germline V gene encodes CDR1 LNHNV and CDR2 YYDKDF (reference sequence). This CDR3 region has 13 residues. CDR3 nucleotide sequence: TGTGCCACCAGCGGACAGGGATACAATGAGCAGTTCTTC. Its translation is CATSGQGYNEQFF.

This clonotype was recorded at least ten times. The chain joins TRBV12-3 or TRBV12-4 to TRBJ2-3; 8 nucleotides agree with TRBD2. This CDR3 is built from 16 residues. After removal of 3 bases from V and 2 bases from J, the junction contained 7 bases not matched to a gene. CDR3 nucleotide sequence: TGTGCCAGCAGTTTTTTCGCGGGGGGCGTCACAGATACGCAGTATTTT. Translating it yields CASSFFAGGVTDTQYF.

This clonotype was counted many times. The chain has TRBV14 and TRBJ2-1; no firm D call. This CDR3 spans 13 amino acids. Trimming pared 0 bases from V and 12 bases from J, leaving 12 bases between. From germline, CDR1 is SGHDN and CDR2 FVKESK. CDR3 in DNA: TGTGCCAGCAGCCAAGATCTAAGGTTGCCGCAGTTCTTC. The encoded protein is CASSQDLRLPQFF.

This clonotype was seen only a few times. The CDR3 here is CASSSHRGSGYEQYF. In DNA form, the CDR3 reads TGTGCCAGCAGTTCACACAGGGGTTCGGGTTACGAGCAGTACTTC. The J gene is TRBJ2-7, the V gene TRBV27, with 7 bases that match TRBD1. Germline-derived CDR1 and CDR2 are MNHEY and SMNVEV (reference sequence). The CDR3 is 15 amino acids. Trimming took 4 bases from V and 4 from J; bases not matched to a gene: 10.

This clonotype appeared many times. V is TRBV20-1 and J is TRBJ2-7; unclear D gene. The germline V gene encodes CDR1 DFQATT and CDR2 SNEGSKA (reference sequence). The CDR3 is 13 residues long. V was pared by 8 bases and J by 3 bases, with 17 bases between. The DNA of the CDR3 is TGCAGTCGTACTATGGACGGACGCTACGAGCAGTACTTC. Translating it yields CSRTMDGRYEQYF.

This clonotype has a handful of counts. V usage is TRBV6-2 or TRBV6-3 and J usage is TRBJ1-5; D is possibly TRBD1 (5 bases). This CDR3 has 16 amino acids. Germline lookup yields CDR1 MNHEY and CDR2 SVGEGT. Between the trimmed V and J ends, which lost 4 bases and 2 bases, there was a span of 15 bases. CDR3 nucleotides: TGTGCCAGCAGTTTGTTCGGGGGACGGGGCAATCAGCCCCAGCATTTT. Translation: CASSLFGGRGNQPQHF.

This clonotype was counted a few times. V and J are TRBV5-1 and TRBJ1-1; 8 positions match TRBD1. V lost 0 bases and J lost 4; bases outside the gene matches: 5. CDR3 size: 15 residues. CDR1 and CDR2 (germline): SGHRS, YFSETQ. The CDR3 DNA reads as TGCGCCAGCAGCTTGGAAGGGACAGGTGGCACTGAAGCTTTCTTT. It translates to CASSLEGTGGTEAFF.

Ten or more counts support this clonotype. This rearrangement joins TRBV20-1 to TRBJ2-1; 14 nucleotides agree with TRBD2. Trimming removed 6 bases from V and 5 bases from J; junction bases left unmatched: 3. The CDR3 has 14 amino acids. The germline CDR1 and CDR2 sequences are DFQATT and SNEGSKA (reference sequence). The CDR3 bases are TGCAGTGCGGAGGGACTAGCGGGAGACAATGAGCAGTTCTTC. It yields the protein CSAEGLAGDNEQFF.